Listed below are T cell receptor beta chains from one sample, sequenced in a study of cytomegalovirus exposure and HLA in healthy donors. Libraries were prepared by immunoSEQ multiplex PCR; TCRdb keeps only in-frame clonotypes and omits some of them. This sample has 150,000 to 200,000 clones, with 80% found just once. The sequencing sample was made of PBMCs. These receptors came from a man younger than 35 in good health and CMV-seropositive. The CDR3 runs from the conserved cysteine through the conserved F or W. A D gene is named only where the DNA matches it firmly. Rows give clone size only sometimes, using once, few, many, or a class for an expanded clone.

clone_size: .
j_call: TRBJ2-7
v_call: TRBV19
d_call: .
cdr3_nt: TGTGCCAGTAGCCAAGTACGGGGCGAGCAGTACTTC
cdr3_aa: CASSQVRGEQYF

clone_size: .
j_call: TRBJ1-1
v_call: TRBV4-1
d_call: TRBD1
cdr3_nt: TGCGCCAGCAGCCGGGCGGCCCGACAGGGGGGCACTGAAGCTTTCTTT
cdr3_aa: CASSRAARQGGTEAFF

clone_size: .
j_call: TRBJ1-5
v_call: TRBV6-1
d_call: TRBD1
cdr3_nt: TGTGCCAGCAGTGGTAGACAGGGGTCCCAGCCCCAGCATTTT
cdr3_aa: CASSGRQGSQPQHF

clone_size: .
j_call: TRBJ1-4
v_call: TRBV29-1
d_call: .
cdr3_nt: TGCAGCGTGCTAGGGGTCGTGAGTGAAAAACTGTTTTTT
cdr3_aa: CSVLGVVSEKLFF

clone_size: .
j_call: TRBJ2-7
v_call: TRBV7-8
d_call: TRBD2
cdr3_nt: TGTGCCAGCAGCTTAGTCCTAGCGGGAGGGCCTTCCTACGAGCAGTACTTC
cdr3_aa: CASSLVLAGGPSYEQYF

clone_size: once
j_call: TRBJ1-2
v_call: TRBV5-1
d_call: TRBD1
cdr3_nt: TGCGCCAGTCACGATGTGACAGGGCGTTATGGCTACACCTTC
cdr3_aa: CASHDVTGRYGYTF

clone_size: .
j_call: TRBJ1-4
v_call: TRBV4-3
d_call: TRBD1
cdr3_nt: TGCGCCAGCAGCCAAGGGGGACAGTCCAGAAATGAAAAACTGTTTTTT
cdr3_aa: CASSQGGQSRNEKLFF

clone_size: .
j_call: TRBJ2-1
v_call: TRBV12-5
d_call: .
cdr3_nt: TGTGCTAGTGGTTTGTCCCTAGACTACAATGAGCAGTTCTTC
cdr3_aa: CASGLSLDYNEQFF

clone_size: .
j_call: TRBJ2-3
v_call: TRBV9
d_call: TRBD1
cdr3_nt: TGTGCCAGCAGCGTAGGGGGACAGATCACAGATACGCAGTATTTT
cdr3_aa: CASSVGGQITDTQYF

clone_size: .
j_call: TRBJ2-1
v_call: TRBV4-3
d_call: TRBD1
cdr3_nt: TGCGCCAGCAGCCCCCGGACAGGTCGATCCAATGAGCAGTTCTTC
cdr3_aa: CASSPRTGRSNEQFF

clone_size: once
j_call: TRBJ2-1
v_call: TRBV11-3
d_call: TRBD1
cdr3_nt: TGTGCCAGCAGCACCCCGGGACAGGGGGACAATGAGCAGTTCTTC
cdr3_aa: CASSTPGQGDNEQFF

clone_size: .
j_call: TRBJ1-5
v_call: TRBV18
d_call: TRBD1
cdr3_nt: TGTGCCAGCTCACGAAACCCCCGGACAGGAGATCAGCCCCAGCATTTT
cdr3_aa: CASSRNPRTGDQPQHF

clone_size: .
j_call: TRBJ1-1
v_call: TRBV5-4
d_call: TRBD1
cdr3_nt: TGTGCCAGCAGCTTGGGGGCAGGGGGCACTGAAGCTTTCTTT
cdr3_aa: CASSLGAGGTEAFF

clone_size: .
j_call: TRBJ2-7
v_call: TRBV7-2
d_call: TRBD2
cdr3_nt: TGTGCCAGCAGCCATAGCGGGAACTCCTACGAGCAGTACTTC
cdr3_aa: CASSHSGNSYEQYF

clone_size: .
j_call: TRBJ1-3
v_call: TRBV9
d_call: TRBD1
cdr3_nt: TGTGCCAGCAGCGTTTCCGGGACAGACTACCCTGGAAACACCATATATTTT
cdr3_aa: CASSVSGTDYPGNTIYF

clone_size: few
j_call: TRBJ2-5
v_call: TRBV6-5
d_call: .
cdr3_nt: TGTGCCAGCAGTTATAATGTGCAAGAGACCCAGTACTTC
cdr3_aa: CASSYNVQETQYF

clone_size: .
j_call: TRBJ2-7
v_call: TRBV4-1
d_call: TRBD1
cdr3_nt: TGCGCCAGCAGCTTACCGGGACAGTACTACGAGCAGTACTTC
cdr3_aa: CASSLPGQYYEQYF

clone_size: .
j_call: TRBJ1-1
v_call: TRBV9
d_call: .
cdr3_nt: TGTGCCAGCAGCGTAGGAACAGGGCCGAACACTGAAGCTTTCTTT
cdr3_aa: CASSVGTGPNTEAFF